This paragraph reports one T cell receptor (beta chain). The entry originates in a study of shared T cell receptors in the human thymus. TCRdb's table, derived via immunoSEQ multiplex PCR, lists solely in-frame clones and lacks some. The sample contains some 660,000 clones, about 89% of which appear only once. Per germline, CDR1 SGHRS and CDR2 YFSETQ. CDR3 length equals 14 residues. V lost 4 bases, J lost 2 bases, and 9 bases lay in between. This sample was also put to use in a study of human thymus T cells. From that paper: Infants served as donors; they were healthy and Finnish and were having corrective surgery for congenital heart defects. Corrective heart surgery yielded the resections from which the thymus tissue came. Across thymic and blood repertoires, the usage of V and J genes appeared to be biased. Unrelated individuals were reported by related research to share highly overlapping thymic repertoires.

The clonotype comes from a boy under two years old with a congenital heart defect. The sequencing sample was made of thymocytes. This chain links TRBV5-1 with TRBJ2-2; D is possibly TRBD2 (5 bases). The CDR3 reads CASSSGLNTGELFF. CDR3 sequence (DNA): TGCGCCAGCAGCAGTGGACTCAACACCGGGGAGCTGTTTTTT.